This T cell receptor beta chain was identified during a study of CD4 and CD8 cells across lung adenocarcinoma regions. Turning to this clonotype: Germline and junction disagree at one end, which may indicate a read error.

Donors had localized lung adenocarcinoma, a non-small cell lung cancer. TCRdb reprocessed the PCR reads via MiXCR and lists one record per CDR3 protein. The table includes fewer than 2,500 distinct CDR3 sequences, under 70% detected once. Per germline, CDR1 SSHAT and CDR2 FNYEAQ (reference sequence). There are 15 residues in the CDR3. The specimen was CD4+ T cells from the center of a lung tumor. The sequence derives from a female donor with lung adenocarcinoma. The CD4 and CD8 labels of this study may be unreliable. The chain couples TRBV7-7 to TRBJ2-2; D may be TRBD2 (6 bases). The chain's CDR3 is CASSVTGTNTGELFF. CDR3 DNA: TGTGCTAGCAGCGTGACCGGGACTAACACCGGGGAGCTGTTTTTT.